This T cell receptor (beta chain) was captured by sequencing in a study of T cell responses to AZD1222 COVID-19 vaccine. The repertoire was sequenced with immunoSEQ multiplex PCR; TCRdb's copy has only in-frame clones and lacks some. The table includes 150,000 to 160,000 clones, 85% to 90% detected once. Germline V gene data show CDR1 as LNHDA and CDR2 as SQIVND (reference sequence). CDR3 length equals 14 residues. V was clipped by 6 bases and J by 8 bases; unmatched bases: 6. This chain uses TRBV19 with TRBJ1-6, with TRBD1 matching over 8 bases. Material: peripheral blood, obtained 28 days after the second AZD1222 dose. This clonotype was sampled from an adult who received the AZD1222 COVID-19 vaccine. CDR3 region: CASREDRVHSPLHF. CDR3 bases: TGTGCCAGTAGGGAGGACAGGGTTCATTCACCCCTCCACTTT.